This entry lists 12 T cell receptor beta chains sequenced from one sample in a study of CD8 T cells in ankylosing spondylitis. TCRdb itself ran the 5' RACE reads through MiXCR, one entry per CDR3 protein. The sample carries around 180,000 distinct CDR3 sequences, approximately 18% recorded once. The specimen sequenced was blood, either unsorted or a sorted T cell fraction (not recorded which). All receptors derive from a male donor between 5 and 29 years old with ankylosing spondylitis or in good health (not recorded which).

The rearrangement joins TRBV20-1 to TRBJ2-7; TRBD1 matches 9 bases. Germline V lookup: CDR1 DFQATT, CDR2 SNEGSKA (reference sequence). Losses at the gene ends were 3 bases for V and 3 bases for J; bases not matched to a gene: 9. This CDR3 has 15 residues. CDR3 nucleotides: TGCAGTGCTAGCAGGACAGGGGCGAATAACTACGAGCAGTACTTC. Translated: CSASRTGANNYEQYF.

The sample holds many counts of this clonotype. V and J are TRBV6-1 and TRBJ2-3, with a tentative D call TRBD2 (6 bases). The CDR3 extends over 15 amino acids. Germline values: CDR1 MNHNS, CDR2 SASEGT. The V end lost 7 bases, the J end lost 1 base, and 15 bases lay between the germline ends. In DNA form, the CDR3 reads TGTGCCAGCACCAGACTAGTTACAGGCACAGATACGCAGTATTTT. Encoded protein: CASTRLVTGTDTQYF.

There are many counts of this clonotype. The chain employs TRBV7-2 and TRBJ1-5, with TRBD1 as a possible D gene (6 bases). CDR1 and CDR2 from the germline V gene are SGHTA and FQGNSA. With 4 bases removed from V and 4 bases from J, the gap between germline ends came to 14 bases. The CDR3 consists of 15 residues. Here the CDR3 DNA reads TGTGCCAGCAGCTCCCGGGAGGGGGGGAATCAGCCCCAGCATTTT. This translates into CASSSREGGNQPQHF.

This clonotype was detected ten times or more. The CDR3 region has the DNA TGTGCCAGCAGCCAACGACTAGTTCTGGCCGGGGAGCTGTTTTTT. Its protein product is CASSQRLVLAGELFF. The chain is built from TRBV3-1 and TRBJ2-2; weak D call: TRBD2 (6 bases). Looked up from germline, CDR1 is LGHDT and CDR2 is YNNKEL (reference sequence). This CDR3 contains 15 residues. The germline V and J ends were trimmed by 2 bases and 6 bases, with 13 bases remaining between them. Looking up the rest from reference TRBV3-1 and TRBJ2-2 gives the full variable domain: DTAVSQTPKYLVTQMGNDKSIKCEQNLGHDTMYWYKQDSKKFLKIMFSYNNKELIINETVPNRFSPKSPDKAHLNLHINSLELGDSAVYFCASSQRLVLAGELFFGEGSRLTVL.

The J gene is TRBJ2-3, the V gene TRBV5-4; D is possibly TRBD1 or TRBD2 (5 bases each). CDR1 SGHNT and CDR2 YYREEE come from the germline V gene (reference sequence). V was trimmed by 2 bases and J by 0 bases, leaving 10 bases between them. The CDR3 has 15 amino acids. CDR3 nucleotides: TGTGCCAGCAGCTTCGAGGGGCGTAGCACAGATACGCAGTATTTT. Translated, it gives CASSFEGRSTDTQYF. The full variable domain, with the rest looked up from reference TRBV5-4 and TRBJ2-3, is ETGVTQSPTHLIKTRGQQVTLRCSSQSGHNTVSWYQQALGQGPQFIFQYYREEENGRGNFPPRFSGLQFPNYSSELNVNALELDDSALYLCASSFEGRSTDTQYFGPGTRLTVL.

This rearrangement joins TRBV20-1 to TRBJ2-2; 8 bases map to TRBD1. The CDR3 is 14 amino acids. V shed 3 bases, J shed 5 bases, and the junction held 5 bases outside the gene matches. CDR1 DFQATT and CDR2 SNEGSKA come from the germline V gene (reference sequence). The CDR3 sequence is CSASRTGTTGELFF. The CDR3 nucleotides are TGCAGTGCTAGTAGGACAGGGACTACCGGGGAGCTGTTTTTT.

The chain links TRBV29-1 to TRBJ2-7, with 9 bases lining up with TRBD1. This CDR3 has 12 amino acids. Germline V gives CDR1 SQVTM, CDR2 ANQGSEA. Unmatched junction bases numbered 4, after V lost 4 bases and J lost 6 bases. CDR3 amino acids: CSVVGTGSEQYF. Written as DNA, the CDR3 is TGCAGCGTTGTTGGGACAGGGAGCGAGCAGTACTTC.

This clonotype was seen repeatedly, ten times or more. V gene TRBV12-5 combines with J gene TRBJ2-7, with 9 bases identical to TRBD1. V was pared by 3 bases and J by 1 base, with 7 bases of the junction left unmatched. The CDR3 sequence is 16 residues long. Germline-derived CDR1 and CDR2 are LGHNT and FRNRAP. The CDR3 coding sequence is TGTGCTAGTGGTTTTGCGGCTGGGACAGGGTCCTACGAGCAGTACTTC. It encodes CASGFAAGTGSYEQYF.

This clonotype was seen ten or more times. The gene calls are TRBV12-5 and TRBJ2-1, with 7 bases that match TRBD1. V shed 5 bases, J shed 7 bases, and the junction held 11 bases outside the gene matches. Germline CDR1 and CDR2: LGHNT and FRNRAP. The CDR3 contains 15 residues. The CDR3 DNA follows: TGTGCTAGTGGTACAGGACAGGCCGGGCGTAATGAGCAGTTCTTC. Translating it yields CASGTGQAGRNEQFF.

This clonotype was counted a few times. This chain joins TRBV29-1 and TRBJ2-3, with D hard to call. The V end was cut by 7 bases, the J end by 0 bases, with 11 bases between. This CDR3 contains 13 residues. Germline V lookup: CDR1 SQVTM, CDR2 ANQGSEA. DNA for the CDR3: TGCAGCGGATCCGGACGAAGCACAGATACGCAGTATTTT. This sequence encodes CSGSGRSTDTQYF.

This clonotype was counted ten times or more. The chain joins TRBV12-3 or TRBV12-4 to TRBJ1-5; D is ambiguous. CDR3 length: 16 amino acids. V lost 3 bases and J lost 0, with 12 bases in between. The CDR3 region is CASSLASGNSNQPQHF. In DNA, the CDR3 is TGTGCCAGCAGTTTGGCCTCGGGCAATAGCAATCAGCCCCAGCATTTT.

The gene calls are TRBV13 and TRBJ2-1; D gene unclear. Trimming shortened V by 2 bases and J by 6 bases, and 5 bases separated the two germline ends. This CDR3 comprises 12 residues. Germline assignment: CDR1 PRHDT and CDR2 FYEKMQ (reference sequence). The CDR3 sequence is CASSLKLNEQFF. The CDR3 DNA sequence: TGTGCCAGCAGCTTAAAGCTCAATGAGCAGTTCTTC.